The rows below give T cell receptor beta chains drawn from one sample of a study of blood T cells in healthy people across ages. TCRdb redid the calling of the 5' RACE reads with MiXCR, one entry per CDR3 protein. The profile covers about 970,000 distinct CDR3 sequences, with roughly half appearing a single time and about 21% taken by the ten largest. Specimen: blood. The receptors stem from a woman aged 55-70 years in good health. CDR3s leave out the opening cysteine and the closing phenylalanine or tryptophan. Clone size is shown for a subset of rows, as once, few, many or a class of expanded clone.

CDR3: AAGTSGSYEQY
V: TRBV18
J: TRBJ2-7
size: .

CDR3: ASKRTHSTETQY
V: TRBV6-5
J: TRBJ2-3
size: .

CDR3: ASSLREYKGTDTQY
V: TRBV7-2
J: TRBJ2-3
size: .

CDR3: SARRRAGVFEQY
V: TRBV20-1
J: TRBJ2-7
size: .

CDR3: SARGTSGREVEQY
V: TRBV20-1
J: TRBJ2-5
size: .

CDR3: ASSPGRAGGNEQF
V: TRBV5-1
J: TRBJ2-1
size: .

CDR3: ASSAGSNQPQH
V: TRBV7-6
J: TRBJ1-5
size: .

CDR3: ASSSDPGQGYEQY
V: TRBV7-2
J: TRBJ2-7
size: .

CDR3: ASSPRTSVPYNEQF
V: TRBV9
J: TRBJ2-1
size: .

CDR3: ASSKRGTDTQY
V: TRBV2
J: TRBJ2-3
size: .

CDR3: ASSLGGGQNTDTQY
V: TRBV7-8
J: TRBJ2-3
size: .

CDR3: ASSPPGGQETQY
V: TRBV7-2
J: TRBJ2-5
size: .

CDR3: ASTRDRQAGELF
V: TRBV14
J: TRBJ2-2
size: .

CDR3: ACSQDLSSRTEKLF
V: TRBV4-3
J: TRBJ1-4
size: .

CDR3: ASSPPGVRNEQF
V: TRBV28
J: TRBJ2-1
size: few

CDR3: AWMVAYEQY
V: TRBV30
J: TRBJ2-7
size: once

CDR3: ATSGRQGISTYEQY
V: TRBV15
J: TRBJ2-7
size: few

CDR3: ASCLRPSTYEQY
V: TRBV7-9
J: .
size: .

CDR3: ASRIQGHTDTQY
V: TRBV27
J: TRBJ2-3
size: .

CDR3: ASSLNRRRLYDNYGYT
V: TRBV7-2
J: TRBJ1-2
size: .

CDR3: AISGGTEVNT
V: TRBV10-3
J: TRBJ1-2
size: .

CDR3: ASGHTRDREETQY
V: TRBV4-1
J: TRBJ2-5
size: .

CDR3: ASSLGGAYNEQF
V: TRBV5-1
J: TRBJ2-1
size: many

CDR3: SVANYGADEQY
V: TRBV29-1
J: TRBJ2-7
size: few

CDR3: ASTESYEQY
V: TRBV10-2
J: TRBJ2-7
size: .

CDR3: ASSDPGRDSYEQY
V: TRBV25-1
J: TRBJ2-7
size: few

CDR3: AWSVGTSGTYEQY
V: TRBV30
J: .
size: few

CDR3: SARGIAGGVYNEQF
V: TRBV20-1
J: TRBJ2-1
size: .

CDR3: ASSSRLAEPYNEQF
V: TRBV18
J: TRBJ2-1
size: .

CDR3: ASSQLPAGGSTDTQY
V: TRBV4-1
J: TRBJ2-3
size: .

CDR3: ASSPNPRQQY
V: TRBV3-1
J: TRBJ2-3
size: few

CDR3: ASSLVPGTSGDTDTQY
V: TRBV7-2
J: TRBJ2-3
size: .

CDR3: ASSLVGGNGEKLF
V: TRBV7-8
J: TRBJ1-4
size: .

CDR3: ASSFGTGPMNTEAF
V: TRBV6-6
J: TRBJ1-1
size: .

CDR3: ASSPAGLAGVTYEQY
V: TRBV4-2
J: TRBJ2-7
size: .

CDR3: ASSSLRQPGNEQF
V: TRBV12-3/TRBV12-4
J: TRBJ2-1
size: few

CDR3: ASSVARTPSTDTQY
V: TRBV9
J: TRBJ2-3
size: few

CDR3: ASSQERFGGSPNEQF
V: TRBV4-2
J: TRBJ2-1
size: .

CDR3: ASGPLAQETQY
V: TRBV3-1
J: TRBJ2-5
size: .

CDR3: ASSQIIRAFPSHEQY
V: TRBV3-1
J: .
size: few